The 21 T cell receptor beta chains reported below all come from one sample, sequenced in a study of patients and donors after allogeneic stem cell transplantation. TCRdb used MiXCR to reprocess the RT-PCR reads, holding one entry per CDR3 protein. This table has 200,000 to 250,000 distinct CDR3 sequences, 14% appearing once. Sequencing was done on a sample of blood, either unsorted or a sorted T cell fraction (not recorded which). These receptors were taken from a human donor who was either an allogeneic HSCT recipient or a stem cell or donor lymphocyte infusion donor (not recorded which). It is not recorded whose cells these are; they may come from a transplant donor.

This clonotype was seen a few times. The genes are TRBV24-1 and TRBJ2-3; D remains ambiguous. The ends were cut back, 5 bases at V and 0 bases at J, with 14 bases in the middle. Germline loops: CDR1 KGHDR, CDR2 SFDVKD. This CDR3 has 16 residues. CDR3 sequence reads: CATSAGRVVSTDTQYF. The CDR3 DNA follows: TGTGCCACCAGTGCTGGCCGGGTGGTTAGCACAGATACGCAGTATTTT.

The rearrangement links TRBV2 to TRBJ2-2; TRBD1 might be the D (6 bases). CDR3 length: 15 residues. CDR1 and CDR2 from the germline V gene are SNHLY and FYNNEI. The V and J ends lost 4 bases and 2 bases respectively, with 11 bases between them. The CDR3 protein is CASSVRRGNTGELFF. CDR3 DNA sequence: TGTGCCAGCAGTGTACGCAGGGGTAACACCGGGGAGCTGTTTTTT. Supplemented by reference TRBV2 and TRBJ2-2, the full variable domain reads EPEVTQTPSHQVTQMGQEVILRCVPISNHLYFYWYRQILGQKVEFLVSFYNNEISEKSEIFDDQFSVERPDGSNFTLKIRSTKLEDSAMYFCASSVRRGNTGELFFGEGSRLTVL.

This chain connects TRBV29-1 to TRBJ2-2, with D perhaps TRBD2 (6 bases). Germline CDR1 reads SQVTM; CDR2 reads ANQGSEA. Trimming cost V 3 bases and J 4 bases, with 9 bases left between them. CDR3 size: 13 residues. DNA of the CDR3: TGCAGCGTTGACAACGGGGGCACCGGGGAGCTGTTTTTT. Translation: CSVDNGGTGELFF.

This clonotype has more than one count but fewer than ten. CDR3 in DNA: TGTGCCAGCAGCTTAGGTCCCAGTAATTCACCCCTCCACTTT. Translated, it gives CASSLGPSNSPLHF. The V call is TRBV7-2, the J call TRBJ1-6; D uncertain. CDR1 SGHTA and CDR2 FQGNSA come from the germline V gene. The V end was cut by 1 base, the J end by 6 bases, with 7 bases between. The CDR3 has 14 residues.

The CDR3 nucleotides are TGTGCCTGGAGTGTGTCCGGGGCTAACGAGCAGTACTTC. Protein product: CAWSVSGANEQYF. The V gene is TRBV30, the J gene TRBJ2-7; D tentatively fits TRBD1 or TRBD2 (5 bases each). The CDR3 is made up of 13 amino acids. Per the germline V gene, CDR1 is GTSNPN and CDR2 is SVGIG (reference sequence). The V end was cut by 0 bases, the J end by 5 bases, with 11 bases between.

There are many counts of this clonotype. The CDR3 nucleotides read TGCAGTGCTAGATTGAGGGGAACCCAGCATTTT. This translates into CSARLRGTQHF. This rearrangement joins TRBV20-1 to TRBJ1-5; a possible D gene is TRBD1 (5 bases). V was cut by 2 bases and J by 11 bases, with 10 bases left in between. In germline, CDR1 is DFQATT, CDR2 SNEGSKA (reference sequence). CDR3 length: 11 amino acids.

The CDR3 reads CASTRDRNYGYTF. In nucleotides, the CDR3 is TGTGCCAGCACCCGGGACAGAAATTATGGCTACACCTTC. The chain couples TRBV6-1 to TRBJ1-2, with TRBD1 identical over 7 bases. V gave up 7 bases and J gave up 5 bases; unmatched junction bases: 7. The CDR3 covers 13 residues. CDR1 MNHNS and CDR2 SASEGT come from the germline V gene.

This clonotype was picked up a small number of times. The V call is TRBV5-1, the J call TRBJ2-7; D is perhaps TRBD1 (6 bases). CDR1 and CDR2 (germline): SGHRS, YFSETQ. Trimming shortened V by 4 bases and J by 0 bases, and 17 bases separated the two germline ends. This CDR3 spans 16 amino acids. Here the CDR3 reads CASSRRPGQSSYEQYF. The CDR3 DNA is TGCGCCAGCAGCCGCCGGCCAGGACAGAGCTCCTACGAGCAGTACTTC. Supplemented by reference TRBV5-1 and TRBJ2-7, the full variable domain reads KAGVTQTPRYLIKTRGQQVTLSCSPISGHRSVSWYQQTPGQGLQFLFEYFSETQRNKGNFPGRFSGRQFSNSRSEMNVSTLELGDSALYLCASSRRPGQSSYEQYFGPGTRLTVT.

This rearrangement joins TRBV4-3 to TRBJ1-5; D unclear. Germline lookup yields CDR1 LGHNA and CDR2 YSLEER. CDR3 length: 17 amino acids. V lost 0 bases and J lost 0, with 12 bases in between. The CDR3 nucleotides read TGCGCCAGCAGCCAAGATTTGAAGTTTACTAGCAATCAGCCCCAGCATTTT. It yields the protein CASSQDLKFTSNQPQHF.

This clonotype occurred many times. V is TRBV7-9 and J is TRBJ2-1; the match to TRBD1 covers 9 bases. CDR1 and CDR2 (germline): SEHNR, FQNEAQ (reference sequence). This CDR3 is built from 13 residues. V lost 8 bases and J lost 6; bases outside the gene matches: 5. The CDR3 nucleotides read TGTGCCAGCCCCGGGACAGGGTTCAATGAGCAGTTCTTC. This codes for CASPGTGFNEQFF.

There are many counts of this clonotype. J is TRBJ2-1 and V is TRBV4-1, with 8 positions matching TRBD2. Trimming took 8 bases from V and 15 from J; bases not matched to a gene: 18. This CDR3 spans 14 amino acids. The germline V gene has CDR1 MGHRA and CDR2 YSYEKL. The CDR3: CASLDIARGGDRFF. The DNA for the CDR3 is TGCGCCAGCCTCGACATTGCCCGGGGGGGGGATCGGTTCTTC.

Turning to this clonotype: Being one base from a much bigger clone, this may be a read error. The genes are TRBV6-2 or TRBV6-3 and TRBJ2-2; D is possibly TRBD1 or TRBD2 (5 bases each). The V gene's germline CDR1 is MNHEY and CDR2 SVGEGT. This CDR3 is 15 amino acids long. This chain's CDR3 is CASNYSGPNTGELFF. The DNA for the CDR3 is TGTGCCAGCAATTACTCGGGGCCTAACACCGGGGAGCTGTTTTTT.

This clonotype was counted many times. This sequence joins TRBV3-1 and TRBJ2-1; D call uncertain. The V end lost 2 bases, the J end lost 8 bases, and 13 bases lay between the germline ends. Germline CDR1 and CDR2: LGHDT and YNNKEL (reference sequence). This CDR3 has 14 residues. The DNA for the CDR3 is TGTGCCAGCAGCCAAAACCCCGTCGCCGATGAGCAGTTCTTC. It encodes CASSQNPVADEQFF.

This sequence joins TRBV10-3 and TRBJ1-4; 7 bases agree with TRBD1. Germline CDR1 ENHRY, CDR2 SYGVKD. The CDR3 length is 15 residues. V lost 5 bases, J lost 0 bases, and 3 bases stayed unmatched. The CDR3 region has the DNA TGTGCCATCAGTACCGACAGGGCAACTAATGAAAAACTGTTTTTT. Residues: CAISTDRATNEKLFF.

In its sample, this clonotype was seen many times. The chain combines TRBV15 with TRBJ2-3, with 9 bases that match TRBD2. From germline, CDR1 is LNHNV and CDR2 YYDKDF (reference sequence). V dropped 4 bases and J dropped 2; count of bases not matched to a gene: 4. This CDR3 has 15 residues. This CDR3 is CATSMSGGNTDTQYF. In DNA form, the CDR3 reads TGTGCCACCAGCATGAGCGGGGGGAACACAGATACGCAGTATTTT.

The chain uses TRBV7-6 and TRBJ2-5; the match to TRBD2 covers 7 bases. From germline, CDR1 is SGHVS and CDR2 FNYEAQ. The V segment lost 5 bases and the J segment 5 bases; nucleotides outside the gene matches: 5. This CDR3 is 13 amino acids long. The CDR3 sequence is CASSTLATETQYF. CDR3 sequence (DNA): TGTGCCAGCAGCACACTAGCGACTGAGACCCAGTACTTC.

This clonotype was seen only a few times. The chain is built from TRBV4-2 and TRBJ2-3, with 9 bases matching TRBD1. CDR1 LGHNA and CDR2 YNFKEQ come from the germline V gene. This CDR3 has 19 amino acids. The ends lost 3 bases at V and 0 bases at J; junction bases unmatched: 13. CDR3 DNA sequence: TGTGCCAGCAGCCAGTGGGCCCTGGGACAGGGTTTTAGCACAGATACGCAGTATTTT. Protein: CASSQWALGQGFSTDTQYF.

This clonotype has a count of ten or more. V usage is TRBV6-5 and J usage is TRBJ1-6; D may be TRBD1 (6 bases). CDR1 and CDR2 (germline): MNHEY, SVGAGI. This CDR3 contains 16 residues. Trimming removed 0 bases from V and 9 bases from J, with 15 bases in between. The CDR3 sequence: CASSYSGAGEGSPLHF. As DNA, the CDR3 is TGTGCCAGCAGTTACTCAGGGGCAGGGGAAGGTTCACCCCTCCACTTT.

At least ten counts were recorded for this clonotype. V and J are TRBV29-1 and TRBJ2-7, with 11 bases fitting TRBD1. The germline V gene encodes CDR1 SQVTM and CDR2 ANQGSEA. The CDR3 length is 14 residues. The CDR3 here is CSISSGTGGYEQYF. Here the CDR3 DNA reads TGCAGTATATCCTCCGGGACAGGGGGTTACGAGCAGTACTTC.

This clonotype was detected a few times. The chain recombines TRBV6-5 with TRBJ2-7; D is possibly TRBD1 (6 bases). Deletions cut 2 bases from V and 3 bases from J, with 14 bases between. The CDR3 length is 15 residues. Looked up from germline, CDR1 is MNHEY and CDR2 is SVGAGI. The CDR3 spells CASSYQPGQRYEQYF. Here the CDR3 DNA reads TGTGCCAGCAGTTACCAACCCGGACAGCGCTACGAGCAGTACTTC.

Only one count was recorded for this clonotype. The V call is TRBV20-1, the J call TRBJ2-1; TRBD2 matches at 7 bases. Trimming took 3 bases from V and 0 from J; bases not matched to a gene: 8. The germline CDR1 and CDR2 sequences are DFQATT and SNEGSKA (reference sequence). The CDR3 spans 16 residues. The CDR3, as DNA: TGCAGTGCTAGGGCACCCGGGAGGAGCTCCTACAATGAGCAGTTCTTC. Encoded protein: CSARAPGRSSYNEQFF.